This T cell receptor beta chain stems from a study of beta chain features in type 1 diabetes. General observations from the study: TCRB CDR3s from Type 1 diabetes patients were moderately but significantly shorter in all four CD4+ subsets. Shorter templates may be favored by PCR, equally so in patients and controls.

This clone turned up a few times. Antigen specificity is unknown. Expressed TCRB transcripts were sequenced because the entire RNA isolate underwent reverse transcription. The protocol was immunoSEQ multiplex PCR, while the TCRdb copy is restricted to in-frame clones and leaves out a portion. The table includes around 250,000 clones, around 21% detected once. Germline-derived CDR1 and CDR2 are SGHAT and FQDESV (reference sequence). The CDR3 length is 16 residues. Trimming removed 0 bases from V and 5 bases from J; junction bases left unmatched: 7. The sequenced material came from naive CD4+ T cells from blood. The TCR was taken from a woman between 40 and 55 years old with type 1 diabetes. This rearrangement joins TRBV11-1 to TRBJ1-1; 9 nucleotides line up with TRBD1. The CDR3 DNA follows: TGTGCCAGCAGCTTAGCCGGGACAGGGAGTGGAACTGAAGCTTTCTTT. It is translated as CASSLAGTGSGTEAFF.